The rows below give T cell receptor beta chains drawn from one sample of a study of blood T cell repertoires in COVID-19. Method: immunoSEQ multiplex PCR; TCRdb's copy keeps in-frame clones and lacks some. The top ten clones hold 2.2% of a sample with some 230,000 clones, roughly 90% of them seen once. Sequencing used peripheral blood. The receptor source for this set is a man aged 30 to 45 who had recovered from COVID-19. Each CDR3 is given with its conserved first and last residue. The D gene is left open where the match is weak. A clone size is listed for some rows: how often the clone was seen (once, few, many), or a class if it is expanded.

TRBD1,13,-,TRBJ1-1,TRBV7-9,CATFQGAGTEAFF,TGTGCCACTTTTCAGGGGGCTGGGACTGAAGCTTTCTTT
TRBD1,14,-,TRBJ2-5,TRBV15,CATRGQGAPETQYF,TGTGCCACCAGGGGACAGGGGGCCCCAGAGACCCAGTACTTC
-,14,-,TRBJ2-2,TRBV3-1/TRBV3-2,CASNIGDYTGELFF,TGTGCCAGCAACATCGGGGACTACACCGGGGAGCTGTTTTTT
TRBD2,15,once,TRBJ2-3,TRBV7-6,CASSSPRLAADTQYF,TGTGCCAGCAGCTCGCCTCGACTAGCAGCAGATACGCAGTATTTT
-,15,-,TRBJ1-1,TRBV9,CASSVAKGWNTEAFF,TGTGCCAGCAGCGTAGCTAAGGGGTGGAACACTGAAGCTTTCTTT
-,12,-,TRBJ1-5,TRBV12-3/TRBV12-4,CASSPGFQPQHF,TGTGCCAGCAGCCCGGGTTTCCAGCCCCAGCATTTT
-,14,-,TRBJ1-5,TRBV18,CASSPGGVNQPQHF,TGTGCCAGCTCACCAGGGGGCGTGAATCAGCCCCAGCATTTT
TRBD2,16,-,TRBJ2-1,TRBV11-3,CASSGRLAGTSNEQFF,TGTGCCAGCAGCGGCAGACTAGCGGGGACATCCAATGAGCAGTTCTTC
-,13,-,TRBJ2-5,TRBV5-1,CASSLQEQETQYF,TGCGCCAGCAGCTTACAGGAACAAGAGACCCAGTACTTC
TRBD2,17,-,TRBJ2-5,TRBV9,CASSLGGTSGGEETQYF,TGTGCCAGCAGCCTAGGAGGGACTAGCGGGGGAGAAGAGACCCAGTACTTC
-,13,-,TRBJ2-3,TRBV15,CATSTPEVDTQYF,TGTGCCACCAGCACCCCGGAGGTAGATACGCAGTATTTT
-,14,-,TRBJ1-2,TRBV19,CASTRPDRDHGYTF,TGTGCCAGTACCCGCCCGGACAGAGACCATGGCTACACCTTC
TRBD1,14,-,TRBJ1-2,TRBV6-1,CASSEQGAYYGYTF,TGTGCCAGCAGTGAACAGGGGGCGTACTATGGCTACACCTTC
-,17,-,TRBJ1-1,TRBV4-1,CASSQERQGTMNTEAFF,TGCGCCAGCAGCCAAGAGAGGCAGGGGACTATGAACACTGAAGCTTTCTTT
-,16,once,TRBJ2-1,TRBV24-1,CATSDLQHLSYNEQFF,TGTGCCACCAGTGATTTACAGCACCTCTCCTACAATGAGCAGTTCTTC
TRBD1,16,-,TRBJ2-2,TRBV4-1,CASSQEYRGVPGELFF,TGCGCCAGCAGCCAAGAGTACAGGGGGGTCCCCGGGGAGCTGTTTTTT
-,16,-,TRBJ2-7,TRBV5-1,CASSLARTGRSYEQYF,TGCGCCAGCAGCTTGGCCCGTACAGGGAGATCCTACGAGCAGTACTTC
-,19,-,TRBJ1-2,TRBV4-1,CASSPISGGPTGANYGYTF,TGCGCCAGCAGCCCCATTTCGGGGGGTCCTACCGGGGCTAACTATGGCTACACCTTC
TRBD2,16,once,TRBJ2-7,TRBV7-9,CASSPLRTSGSYEQYF,TGTGCCAGCAGCCCACTCCGGACTAGCGGGTCCTACGAGCAGTACTTC
-,13,-,TRBJ1-3,TRBV18,CASRRDSGNTIYF,TGTGCCAGCCGACGGGACTCTGGAAACACCATATATTTT
TRBD2,14,-,TRBJ2-3,TRBV5-6,CASSLELAGTTQYF,TGTGCCAGCAGCTTGGAACTAGCGGGGACTACGCAGTATTTT
-,16,-,TRBJ2-3,TRBV6-1,CASSEEIALFTDTQYF,TGTGCCAGCAGTGAAGAGATAGCGCTCTTCACAGATACGCAGTATTTT
TRBD2,17,few,TRBJ2-3,TRBV5-4,CASSSGTSGVTSDTQYF,TGTGCCAGCAGCTCCGGGACTAGCGGGGTAACTTCAGATACGCAGTATTTT
-,15,-,TRBJ1-2,TRBV6-4,CASSSPGETSYGYTF,TGTGCCAGCAGTTCTCCAGGGGAAACAAGCTATGGCTACACCTTC
-,12,-,TRBJ2-7,TRBV20-1,CSASPYVGGQYF,TGCAGTGCTAGTCCTTATGTGGGAGGGCAGTACTTC
-,14,-,TRBJ1-2,TRBV4-2,CASSQDGAGRSYTF,TGTGCCAGCAGCCAAGATGGGGCAGGAAGGAGCTACACCTTC
TRBD2,15,-,TRBJ2-3,TRBV7-9,CASSLAGVSTDTQYF,TGTGCCAGCAGCTTGGCGGGGGTTAGCACAGATACGCAGTATTTT
-,15,-,TRBJ1-1,TRBV3-1/TRBV3-2,CASSQDEVRGAEAFF,TGTGCCAGCAGCCAAGATGAGGTCAGGGGCGCTGAAGCTTTCTTT
TRBD1,15,-,TRBJ2-5,TRBV6-5,CASRIWDRGQETQYF,TGTGCCAGCCGGATATGGGACAGGGGGCAAGAGACCCAGTACTTC
-,14,-,TRBJ1-5,TRBV19,CASSISGGLQPQHF,TGTGCCAGTAGTATCAGCGGGGGGTTGCAGCCCCAGCATTTT
-,17,-,TRBJ2-3,TRBV5-8,CASSLGRLSIGTDTQYF,TGTGCCAGCAGCTTGGGTCGACTTAGCATCGGCACAGATACGCAGTATTTT
TRBD1,15,-,TRBJ1-2,TRBV4-1,CASSPAIGQGFGYTF,TGCGCCAGCAGCCCAGCCATAGGACAGGGTTTCGGCTACACCTTC
TRBD1,13,once,TRBJ2-7,TRBV7-2,CASETGPSYEQYF,TGTGCCAGCGAGACAGGGCCCTCCTACGAGCAGTACTTC
-,14,-,TRBJ1-1,TRBV27,CASNEQGGSTEAFF,TGTGCCAGCAATGAACAGGGAGGGAGCACTGAAGCTTTCTTT
-,12,-,TRBJ2-3,TRBV29-1,CSAAPGDGTQYF,TGCAGCGCCGCCCCAGGTGATGGTACGCAGTATTTT
-,15,-,TRBJ1-2,TRBV6-6,CASSYWSGEGYGYTF,TGTGCCAGCAGTTACTGGTCGGGGGAAGGCTATGGCTACACCTTC
-,13,once,TRBJ1-1,TRBV5-1,CASSPPGSNEAFF,TGCGCCAGCAGCCCACCGGGGTCGAATGAAGCTTTCTTT
TRBD2,15,once,TRBJ2-7,TRBV4-1,CASSQKGGSAYEQYF,TGCGCCAGCAGCCAAAAAGGCGGGAGCGCCTACGAGCAGTACTTC
TRBD1,16,-,TRBJ1-1,TRBV7-6,CASSLGQGASNTEAFF,TGTGCCAGCAGCTTAGGCCAGGGGGCTTCGAACACTGAAGCTTTCTTT
-,13,-,TRBJ1-2,TRBV7-2,CASSQGRNYGYTF,TGTGCCAGCAGCCAGGGGCGCAACTATGGCTACACCTTC
TRBD1,15,-,TRBJ1-2,TRBV5-5,CASSLGTELAYGYTF,TGTGCCAGCAGCTTAGGGACAGAGTTAGCCTATGGCTACACCTTC
-,16,-,TRBJ1-4,TRBV5-1,CASSTAGRSTNEKLFF,TGCGCCAGCAGCACGGCGGGGCGCTCAACTAATGAAAAACTGTTTTTT
TRBD2,14,-,TRBJ2-7,TRBV10-1,CASSDGTRIYEQYF,TGCGCCAGCAGTGACGGGACTAGAATTTACGAGCAGTACTTC
-,14,-,TRBJ2-4,TRBV19,CASSITYPPSIQYF,TGTGCCAGTAGTATTACATATCCCCCCAGCATTCAGTACTTC
-,11,-,TRBJ2-5,TRBV6-2/TRBV6-3,CASSPRETQYF,TGTGCCAGCAGTCCGAGGGAGACCCAGTACTTC
TRBD1,19,-,TRBJ1-2,TRBV4-1,CASSPSRDRVLEANYGYTF,TGCGCCAGCAGCCCATCAAGAGACAGGGTTTTAGAGGCTAACTATGGCTACACCTTC
-,14,once,TRBJ1-2,TRBV6-5,CASSLGQTIYGYTF,TGTGCCAGCAGTCTCGGACAGACCATTTATGGCTACACCTTC
-,14,once,TRBJ2-1,TRBV5-1,CASSWLRSDNEQFF,TGCGCCAGCAGCTGGTTGCGGAGCGACAATGAGCAGTTCTTC
-,15,-,TRBJ2-2,TRBV10-1,CASSRQAPDTGELFF,TGCGCCAGCAGTAGGCAGGCCCCTGACACCGGGGAGCTGTTTTTT
-,16,-,TRBJ2-7,TRBV5-4,CASSLAVGTNGYEQYF,TGTGCCAGCAGCTTGGCGGTCGGGACAAATGGCTACGAGCAGTACTTC
TRBD1,16,once,TRBJ1-6,TRBV5-1,CASSIPLTGGNSPLHF,TGCGCCAGCAGCATCCCTCTAACAGGGGGGAATTCACCCCTCCACTTT
TRBD1,14,-,TRBJ2-1,TRBV6-5,CASSSGGGIYEQFF,TGTGCCAGCAGTTCAGGGGGCGGGATCTATGAGCAGTTCTTC
TRBD1,18,once,TRBJ1-2,TRBV28,CASSSEGDRGKANYGYTF,TGTGCCAGCAGTTCCGAGGGCGACAGGGGTAAAGCTAACTATGGCTACACCTTC
-,15,-,TRBJ1-3,TRBV7-6,CASSLARDYGNTIYF,TGTGCCAGCAGCTTAGCCAGGGATTATGGAAACACCATATATTTT
TRBD1,15,-,TRBJ2-3,TRBV9,CASSLSGTGPDTQYF,TGTGCCAGCAGCCTATCCGGGACAGGGCCAGATACGCAGTATTTT
-,12,-,TRBJ2-7,TRBV5-6,CASSFWGHEQYF,TGTGCCAGCAGCTTCTGGGGCCACGAGCAGTACTTC